These T cell receptor beta chains were read from a single sample in a study of T cell responses to AZD1222 COVID-19 vaccine. The method was immunoSEQ multiplex PCR; TCRdb's version includes in-frame clones alone and lacks a portion of them. The top ten clones hold approximately 7.6% of a sample with approximately 110,000 clones, 85% to 90% of them seen once. The sample was peripheral blood, taken on day 0 of AZD1222 vaccination. Every receptor here comes from an adult in good health. CDR3s include the opening cysteine and the closing phenylalanine or tryptophan. A D gene is named only where the DNA matches it firmly. The size of a clone is reported for some rows only, either as once, few or many, or as a class for expanded clones.

clone_size j_call cdr3_length d_call v_call cdr3_nt cdr3_aa
. TRBJ2-5 12 . TRBV30 TGTGCCTGGAGGAGGGCCGGGAAGACCCAGTACTTC CAWRRAGKTQYF
medium-sized TRBJ1-5 16 . TRBV2 TGTGCCAGCAGTGTTCAGGGGTTTTTGGTTAATCAGCCCCAGCATTTT CASSVQGFLVNQPQHF
. TRBJ2-3 15 TRBD1 TRBV7-8 TGTGCCAGCAGCTTTGAACAGGGGTTGACAGATACGCAGTATTTT CASSFEQGLTDTQYF
few TRBJ2-7 12 . TRBV27 TGTGCCAGCAGTTTGGGGGCGAGCGAGCAGTACTTC CASSLGASEQYF
. TRBJ2-7 16 . TRBV4-3 TGCGCCAGCAGCCAAGAACCCGGGGGAGGGGGATACGAGCAGTACTTC CASSQEPGGGGYEQYF
. TRBJ1-1 13 . TRBV15 TGTGCCACCAGCCCAGATTGGGGAACTGAAGCTTTCTTT CATSPDWGTEAFF
. TRBJ1-1 14 TRBD1 TRBV7-3 TGTGCCAGCGGCCAGGGGGGGAGAAACACTGAAGCTTTCTTT CASGQGGRNTEAFF
. TRBJ2-3 14 . TRBV10-3 TGTGCCATCAGCCCGCCAGGGAGCACAGATACGCAGTATTTT CAISPPGSTDTQYF
. TRBJ2-3 17 TRBD2 TRBV5-3 TGTGCCAGAAGCTTGGGGACTAGCGGGTCTAGCACAGATACGCAGTATTTT CARSLGTSGSSTDTQYF
. TRBJ2-2 15 TRBD1 TRBV24-1 TGTGCCACCCTACGGGGGACAGGGTGGGACGGGGAGCTGTTTTTT CATLRGTGWDGELFF
. TRBJ1-5 19 TRBD1 TRBV7-9 TGTGCCAGCAGCTTAGCGACCGGGACAGGGACATATAGCAATCAGCCCCAGCATTTT CASSLATGTGTYSNQPQHF
. TRBJ2-7 14 . TRBV28 TGTGCCAGCAGTTTTAAGGGGAAATCCTACGAGCAGTACTTC CASSFKGKSYEQYF
. TRBJ2-7 15 TRBD1 TRBV6-5 TGTGCCAGCAGTTACACCCGCGACAGGGCGGACGAGCAGTACTTC CASSYTRDRADEQYF
. TRBJ2-3 17 . TRBV19 TGTGCCAGTAGTTCAATCCGGGCACGGGGTCTTGAAGTGGCGCAGTATTTT CASSSIRARGLEVAQYF
. TRBJ2-5 14 . TRBV28 TGTGCCAGCAGTTTGTTAGGGTTTTTGGAGACCCAGTACTTC CASSLLGFLETQYF
. TRBJ2-7 14 . TRBV3-1/TRBV3-2 TGTGCCAGCAGCCGCGGCCCCGTGCTTGGGGAGCAGTACTTC CASSRGPVLGEQYF
. TRBJ2-5 13 . TRBV19 TGTGCCAGTAGTACGGCCGGTCTCGGGACCCAGTACTTC CASSTAGLGTQYF
. TRBJ2-3 15 . TRBV4-2 TGTGCCAGCAGCCAAGATGGAAGGGTGGAAGATACGCAGTATTTT CASSQDGRVEDTQYF
. TRBJ2-1 12 . TRBV9 TGTGCCAGCGGGACGCCTTACAATGAGCAGTTCTTC CASGTPYNEQFF
. TRBJ1-1 16 TRBD1 TRBV2 TGTGCCAGCAGTGACGTCTCGACAGGGGGGCACACTGAAGCTTTCTTT CASSDVSTGGHTEAFF
. TRBJ1-1 19 . TRBV4-1 TGCGCCAGCAGCCAAGATTTCGGTACGGCCGAGGTATGGGGGACTGAAGCTTTCTTT CASSQDFGTAEVWGTEAFF
. TRBJ2-7 19 TRBD2 TRBV11-2 TGTGCCAGCTCGGGACAGCGAGGACTAGCGGGATTCAGCTCCTACGAGCAGTACTTC CASSGQRGLAGFSSYEQYF
. TRBJ2-1 15 . TRBV28 TGTGCCAGCAGTGCCACCGCAATAGCGCACAATGAGCAGTTCTTC CASSATAIAHNEQFF
. TRBJ2-7 16 TRBD2 TRBV5-1 TGCGCCAGCAGCATCTCACTAGCGGGGGGCTCCTACGAGCAGTACTTC CASSISLAGGSYEQYF
. TRBJ2-7 13 . TRBV21-1 TGTGCCAGCAGCGCGGGGCCCTCCTACGAGCAGTACTTC CASSAGPSYEQYF
. TRBJ1-1 14 . TRBV9 TGTGCCAGCAGCGTAAGCAGTTCCAACACTGAAGCTTTCTTT CASSVSSSNTEAFF
. TRBJ1-3 13 . TRBV27 TGTGCCAGCAGTTCGCAGGGAAGAAACACCATATATTTT CASSSQGRNTIYF
. TRBJ1-5 13 . TRBV12-3/TRBV12-4 TGTGCCAGCAGTTTCGGGGGCAATCAGCCCCAGCATTTT CASSFGGNQPQHF
once TRBJ2-2 20 TRBD1 TRBV6-2/TRBV6-3 TGTGCCAGCAGTTACTCCGGGACAGGGGTGAATGGAATTAACACCGGGGAGCTGTTTTTT CASSYSGTGVNGINTGELFF
. TRBJ2-5 14 TRBD1 TRBV2 TGTGCCAGCGACGGAGGGACAGGGGGGGAGACCCAGTACTTC CASDGGTGGETQYF
. TRBJ2-1 13 . TRBV5-1 TGCGCCAGCAGCGTAACAGGGAACAATGAGCAGTTCTTC CASSVTGNNEQFF
once TRBJ1-4 13 . TRBV19 TGTGCCAGTAGTGCCAGGTCGAATGAAAAACTGTTTTTT CASSARSNEKLFF
. TRBJ2-7 14 . TRBV7-3 TGTGCCAGCAGCCTCCAGTCAGGCGGATACGAGCAGTACTTC CASSLQSGGYEQYF
. TRBJ2-3 9 . TRBV14 TGTGCCAGCAAGGGTACGCAGTATTTT CASKGTQYF
few TRBJ1-3 14 TRBD1 TRBV19 TGTGCCAGTCAACAGGGGATTTCTGGAAACACCATATATTTT CASQQGISGNTIYF
. TRBJ1-1 14 . TRBV27 TGTGCCAGCAGTTCGAGGACGGGGAACACTGAAGCTTTCTTT CASSSRTGNTEAFF
once TRBJ2-7 14 . TRBV6-5 TGTGCCAGCAGTTACTCGGCGGGCCCGTACGAGCAGTACTTC CASSYSAGPYEQYF
. TRBJ2-7 16 . TRBV7-3 TGTGCCAGCAGCTTAGCAGGACTCCCCCCTCTATCCGAGCAGTACTTC CASSLAGLPPLSEQYF
. TRBJ2-7 14 TRBD1 TRBV7-9 TGTGCCAGCAGCCCCGGGACAGGGTTGGAAGGGCAGTACTTC CASSPGTGLEGQYF